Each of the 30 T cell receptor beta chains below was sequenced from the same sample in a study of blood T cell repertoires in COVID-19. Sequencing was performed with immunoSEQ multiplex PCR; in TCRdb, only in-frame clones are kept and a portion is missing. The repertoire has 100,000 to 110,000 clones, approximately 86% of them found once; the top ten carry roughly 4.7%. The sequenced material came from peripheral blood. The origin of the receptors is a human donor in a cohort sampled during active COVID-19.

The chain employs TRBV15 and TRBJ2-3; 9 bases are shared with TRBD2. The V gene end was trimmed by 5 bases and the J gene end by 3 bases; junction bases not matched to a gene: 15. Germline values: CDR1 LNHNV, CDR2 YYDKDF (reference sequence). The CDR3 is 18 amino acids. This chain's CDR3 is CATSRGRGGTSGTDTQYF. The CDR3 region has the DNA TGTGCCACCAGCCGAGGTCGCGGCGGAACTAGCGGGACAGATACGCAGTATTTT.

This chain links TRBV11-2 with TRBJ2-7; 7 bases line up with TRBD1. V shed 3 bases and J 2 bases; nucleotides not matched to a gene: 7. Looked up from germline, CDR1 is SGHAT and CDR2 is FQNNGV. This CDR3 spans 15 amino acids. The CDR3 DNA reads TGTGCCAGCAGCTTTAGTCCCGGGACAGCCTACGAGCAGTACTTC. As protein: CASSFSPGTAYEQYF.

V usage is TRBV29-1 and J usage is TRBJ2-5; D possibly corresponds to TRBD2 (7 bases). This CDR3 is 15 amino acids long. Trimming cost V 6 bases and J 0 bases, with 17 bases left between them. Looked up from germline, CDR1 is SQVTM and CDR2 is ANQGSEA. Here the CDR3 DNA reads TGCAGCGTCCGGGGGGCTACACAGCACCAAGAGACCCAGTACTTC. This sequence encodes CSVRGATQHQETQYF.

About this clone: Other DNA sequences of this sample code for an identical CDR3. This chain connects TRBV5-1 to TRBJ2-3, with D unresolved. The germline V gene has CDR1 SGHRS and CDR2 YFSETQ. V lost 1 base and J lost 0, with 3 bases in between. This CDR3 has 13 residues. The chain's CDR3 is CASSLSSTDTQYF. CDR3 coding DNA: TGCGCCAGCAGCTTGTCAAGCACAGATACGCAGTATTTT.

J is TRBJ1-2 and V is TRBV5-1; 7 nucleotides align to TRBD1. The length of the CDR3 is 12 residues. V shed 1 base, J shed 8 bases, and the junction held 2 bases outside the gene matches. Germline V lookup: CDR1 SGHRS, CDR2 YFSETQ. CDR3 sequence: CASSLTGEGYTF. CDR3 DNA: TGCGCCAGCAGCTTGACAGGGGAGGGCTACACCTTC. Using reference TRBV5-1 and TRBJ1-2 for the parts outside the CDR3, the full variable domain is KAGVTQTPRYLIKTRGQQVTLSCSPISGHRSVSWYQQTPGQGLQFLFEYFSETQRNKGNFPGRFSGRQFSNSRSEMNVSTLELGDSALYLCASSLTGEGYTFGSGTRLTVV.

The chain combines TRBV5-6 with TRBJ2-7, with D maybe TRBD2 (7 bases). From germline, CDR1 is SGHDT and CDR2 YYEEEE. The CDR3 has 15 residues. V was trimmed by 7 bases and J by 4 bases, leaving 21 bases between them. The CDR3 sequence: CASARVGGARYEQYF. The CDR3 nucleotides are TGTGCCAGCGCCCGAGTGGGGGGGGCCAGGTACGAGCAGTACTTC.

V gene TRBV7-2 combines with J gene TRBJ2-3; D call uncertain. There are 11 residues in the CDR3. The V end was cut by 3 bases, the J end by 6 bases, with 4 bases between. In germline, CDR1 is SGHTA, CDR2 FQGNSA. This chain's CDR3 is CASSFSDTQYF. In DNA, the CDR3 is TGTGCCAGCAGCTTCTCTGATACGCAGTATTTT. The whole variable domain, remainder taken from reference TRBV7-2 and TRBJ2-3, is GAGVSQSPSNKVTEKGKDVELRCDPISGHTALYWYRQSLGQGLEFLIYFQGNSAPDKSGLPSDRFSAERTGGSVSTLTIQRTQQEDSAVYLCASSFSDTQYFGPGTRLTVL.

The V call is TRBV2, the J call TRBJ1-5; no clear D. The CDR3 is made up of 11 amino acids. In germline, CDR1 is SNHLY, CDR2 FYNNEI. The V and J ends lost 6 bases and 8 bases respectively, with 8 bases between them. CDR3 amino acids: CASSFGEPQHF. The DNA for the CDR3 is TGTGCCAGCAGCTTCGGGGAGCCCCAGCATTTT.

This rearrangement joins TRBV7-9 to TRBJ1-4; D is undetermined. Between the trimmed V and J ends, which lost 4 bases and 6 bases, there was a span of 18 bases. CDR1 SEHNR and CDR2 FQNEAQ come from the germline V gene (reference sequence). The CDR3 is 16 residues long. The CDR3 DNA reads TGTGCCAGCAGCTCGGGGAGCGGGCGCCTGGATGAAAAACTGTTTTTT. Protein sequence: CASSSGSGRLDEKLFF.

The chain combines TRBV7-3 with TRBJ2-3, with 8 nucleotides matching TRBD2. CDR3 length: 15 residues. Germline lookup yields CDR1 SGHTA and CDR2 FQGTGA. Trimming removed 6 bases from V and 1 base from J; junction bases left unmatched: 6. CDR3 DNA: TGTGCCAGCAGTTCTAGCGGGCAGGGCACAGATACGCAGTATTTT. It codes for CASSSSGQGTDTQYF.

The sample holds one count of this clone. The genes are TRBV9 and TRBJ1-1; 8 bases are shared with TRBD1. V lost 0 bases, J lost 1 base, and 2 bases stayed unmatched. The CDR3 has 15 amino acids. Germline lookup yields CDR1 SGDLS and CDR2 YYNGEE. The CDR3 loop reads CASSVGTGRNTEAFF. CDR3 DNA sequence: TGTGCCAGCAGCGTAGGGACAGGGCGGAACACTGAAGCTTTCTTT. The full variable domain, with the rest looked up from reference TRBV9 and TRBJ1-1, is DSGVTQTPKHLITATGQRVTLRCSPRSGDLSVYWYQQSLDQGLQFLIQYYNGEERAKGNILERFSAQQFPDLHSELNLSSLELGDSALYFCASSVGTGRNTEAFFGQGTRLTVV.

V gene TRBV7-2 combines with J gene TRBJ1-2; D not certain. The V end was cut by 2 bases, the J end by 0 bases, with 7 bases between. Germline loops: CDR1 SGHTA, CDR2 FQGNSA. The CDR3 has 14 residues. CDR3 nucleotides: TGTGCCAGCAGCTTAACGAGGTCTAACTATGGCTACACCTTC. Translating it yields CASSLTRSNYGYTF.

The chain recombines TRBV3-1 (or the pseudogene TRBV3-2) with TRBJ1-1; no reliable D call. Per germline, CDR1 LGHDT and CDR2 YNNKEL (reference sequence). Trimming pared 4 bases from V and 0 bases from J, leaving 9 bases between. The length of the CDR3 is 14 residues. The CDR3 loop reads CASSRRTMNTEAFF. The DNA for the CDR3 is TGTGCCAGCAGCCGCAGAACCATGAACACTGAAGCTTTCTTT.

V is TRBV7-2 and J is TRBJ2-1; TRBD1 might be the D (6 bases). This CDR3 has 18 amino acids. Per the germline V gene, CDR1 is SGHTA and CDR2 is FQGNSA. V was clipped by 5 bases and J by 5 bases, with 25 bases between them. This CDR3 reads CASSGTGSFRARDNEQFF. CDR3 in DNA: TGTGCCAGCAGCGGCACAGGGTCGTTCCGCGCGCGGGACAATGAGCAGTTCTTC.

The CDR3 nucleotides are TGTGCCAGCAGTGAGCAGGACAATCAGCCCCAGCATTTT. This gives the protein CASSEQDNQPQHF. This chain uses TRBV2 with TRBJ1-5; D is uncertain. This CDR3 is built from 13 residues. Trimming removed 3 bases from V and 3 bases from J, with 6 bases in between. Germline V CDR1 and CDR2: SNHLY, FYNNEI.

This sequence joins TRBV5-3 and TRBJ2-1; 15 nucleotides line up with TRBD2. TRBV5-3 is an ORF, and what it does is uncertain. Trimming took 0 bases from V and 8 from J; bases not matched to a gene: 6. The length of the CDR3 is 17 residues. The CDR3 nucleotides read TGTGCCAGAAGCTTGGAGGCAGGACTAGCGGGGGGGCATGAGCAGTTCTTC. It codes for CARSLEAGLAGGHEQFF.

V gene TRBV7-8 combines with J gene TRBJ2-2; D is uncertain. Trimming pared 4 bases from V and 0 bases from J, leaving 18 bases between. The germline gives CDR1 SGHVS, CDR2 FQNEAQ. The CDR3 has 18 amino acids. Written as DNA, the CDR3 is TGTGCCAGCAGCTCTCAGGTGGCACAGCCGTCGAACACCGGGGAGCTGTTTTTT. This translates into CASSSQVAQPSNTGELFF.

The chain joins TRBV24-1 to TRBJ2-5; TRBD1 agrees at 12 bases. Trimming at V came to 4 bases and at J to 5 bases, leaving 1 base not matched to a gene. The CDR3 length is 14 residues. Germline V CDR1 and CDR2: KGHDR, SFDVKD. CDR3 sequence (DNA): TGTGCCACCAGTGAGGGACAGGGGGCCGAGACCCAGTACTTC. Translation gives CATSEGQGAETQYF.

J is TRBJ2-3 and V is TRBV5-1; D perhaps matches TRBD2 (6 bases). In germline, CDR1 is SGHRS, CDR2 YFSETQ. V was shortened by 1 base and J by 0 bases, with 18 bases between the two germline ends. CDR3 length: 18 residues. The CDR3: CASSLRRGKGSSTDTQYF. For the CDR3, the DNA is TGCGCCAGCAGCTTGAGGCGCGGGAAGGGTTCGAGCACAGATACGCAGTATTTT.

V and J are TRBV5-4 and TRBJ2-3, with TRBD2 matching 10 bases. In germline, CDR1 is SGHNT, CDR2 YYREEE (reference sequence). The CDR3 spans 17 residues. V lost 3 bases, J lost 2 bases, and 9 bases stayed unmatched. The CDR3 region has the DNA TGTGCCAGCAGCTCTACCCTCCTAGCGGGAGCCACAGATACGCAGTATTTT. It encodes CASSSTLLAGATDTQYF.

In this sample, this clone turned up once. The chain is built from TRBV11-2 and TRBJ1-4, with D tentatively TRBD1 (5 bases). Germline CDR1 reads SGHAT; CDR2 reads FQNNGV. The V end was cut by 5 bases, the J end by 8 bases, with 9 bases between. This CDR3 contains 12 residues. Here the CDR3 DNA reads TGTGCCAGCAGCAGACGGACAGAAAAACTGTTTTTT. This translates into CASSRRTEKLFF.

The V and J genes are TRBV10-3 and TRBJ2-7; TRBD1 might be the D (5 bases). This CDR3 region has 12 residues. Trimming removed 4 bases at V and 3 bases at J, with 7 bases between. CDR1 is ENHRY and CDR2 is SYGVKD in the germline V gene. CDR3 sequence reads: CAISGQRYEQYF. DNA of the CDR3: TGTGCCATCAGTGGACAGCGCTACGAGCAGTACTTC.

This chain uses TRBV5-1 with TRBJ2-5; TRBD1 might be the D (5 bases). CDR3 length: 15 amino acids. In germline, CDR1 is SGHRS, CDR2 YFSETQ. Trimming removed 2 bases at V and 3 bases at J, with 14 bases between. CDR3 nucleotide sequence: TGCGCCAGCAGCTTCACAGGACCCAGAAAAGAGACCCAGTACTTC. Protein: CASSFTGPRKETQYF.

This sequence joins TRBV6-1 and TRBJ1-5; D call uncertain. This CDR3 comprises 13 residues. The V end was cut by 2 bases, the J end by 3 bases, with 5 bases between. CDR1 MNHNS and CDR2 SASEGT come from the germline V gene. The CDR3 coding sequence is TGTGCCAGCAGTGAAACTTTCAATCAGCCCCAGCATTTT. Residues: CASSETFNQPQHF.

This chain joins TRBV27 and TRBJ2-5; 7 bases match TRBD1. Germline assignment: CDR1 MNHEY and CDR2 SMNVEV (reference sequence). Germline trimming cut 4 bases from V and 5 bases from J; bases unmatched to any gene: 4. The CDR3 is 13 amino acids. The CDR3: CASSWTGPETQYF. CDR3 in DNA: TGTGCCAGCAGTTGGACAGGACCGGAGACCCAGTACTTC.

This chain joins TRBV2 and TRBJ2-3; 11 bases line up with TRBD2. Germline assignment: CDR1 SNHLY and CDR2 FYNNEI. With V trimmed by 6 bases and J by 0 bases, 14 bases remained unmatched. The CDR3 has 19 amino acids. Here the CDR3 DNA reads TGTGCCAGCAGCCTAAGGAAACTAGCGGGAGTTTTTAGCACAGATACGCAGTATTTT. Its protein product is CASSLRKLAGVFSTDTQYF.

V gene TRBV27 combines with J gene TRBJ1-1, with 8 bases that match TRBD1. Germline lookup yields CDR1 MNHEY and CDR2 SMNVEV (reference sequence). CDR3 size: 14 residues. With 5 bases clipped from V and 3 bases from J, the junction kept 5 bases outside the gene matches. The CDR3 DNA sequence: TGTGCCAGCAGTACGAGACAGGGGCACACTGAAGCTTTCTTT. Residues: CASSTRQGHTEAFF.

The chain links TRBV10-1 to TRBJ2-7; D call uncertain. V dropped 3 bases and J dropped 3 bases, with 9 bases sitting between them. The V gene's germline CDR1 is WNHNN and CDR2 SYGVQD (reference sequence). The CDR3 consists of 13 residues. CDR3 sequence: CASSERSDYEQYF. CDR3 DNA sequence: TGCGCCAGCAGTGAAAGGAGCGACTACGAGCAGTACTTC.

The chain's CDR3 is CASSLDESRGQEWGYTF. For the CDR3, the DNA is TGCGCCAGCAGCCTAGATGAGAGCAGGGGGCAAGAATGGGGCTACACCTTC. The chain is built from TRBV5-1 and TRBJ1-2, with 8 bases aligning to TRBD1. The CDR3 is 17 residues long. The J segment lost 8 bases and the V segment lost 4 bases, leaving 19 bases of the junction unmatched. Germline V gives CDR1 SGHRS, CDR2 YFSETQ.

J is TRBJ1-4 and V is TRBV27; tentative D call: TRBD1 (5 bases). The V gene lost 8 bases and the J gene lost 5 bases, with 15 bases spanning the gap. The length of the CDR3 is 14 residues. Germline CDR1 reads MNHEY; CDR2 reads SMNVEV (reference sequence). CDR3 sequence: CASRWGVGNEKLFF. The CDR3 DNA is TGTGCCAGCCGCTGGGGGGTAGGGAATGAAAAACTGTTTTTT. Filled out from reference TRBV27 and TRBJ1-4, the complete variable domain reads EAQVTQNPRYLITVTGKKLTVTCSQNMNHEYMSWYRQDPGLGLRQIYYSMNVEVTDKGDVPEGYKVSRKEKRNFPLILESPSPNQTSLYFCASRWGVGNEKLFFGSGTQLSVL.